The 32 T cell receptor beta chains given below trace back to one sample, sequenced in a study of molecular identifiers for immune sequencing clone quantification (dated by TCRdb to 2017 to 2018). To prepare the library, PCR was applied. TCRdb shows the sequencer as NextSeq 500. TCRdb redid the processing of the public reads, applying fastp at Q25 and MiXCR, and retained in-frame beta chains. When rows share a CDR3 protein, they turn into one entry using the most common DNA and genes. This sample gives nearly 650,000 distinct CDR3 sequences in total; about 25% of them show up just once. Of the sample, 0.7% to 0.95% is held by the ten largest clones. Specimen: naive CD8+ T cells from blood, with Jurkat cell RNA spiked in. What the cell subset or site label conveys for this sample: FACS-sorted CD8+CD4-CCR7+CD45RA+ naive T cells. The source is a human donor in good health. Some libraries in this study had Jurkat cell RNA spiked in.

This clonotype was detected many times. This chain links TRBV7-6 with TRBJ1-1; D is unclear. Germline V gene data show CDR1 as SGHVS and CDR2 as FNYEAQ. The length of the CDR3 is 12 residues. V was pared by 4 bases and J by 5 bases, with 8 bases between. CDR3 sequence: CASSSPETEAFF. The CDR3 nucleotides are TGTGCCAGCAGCTCCCCAGAGACTGAAGCTTTCTTT.

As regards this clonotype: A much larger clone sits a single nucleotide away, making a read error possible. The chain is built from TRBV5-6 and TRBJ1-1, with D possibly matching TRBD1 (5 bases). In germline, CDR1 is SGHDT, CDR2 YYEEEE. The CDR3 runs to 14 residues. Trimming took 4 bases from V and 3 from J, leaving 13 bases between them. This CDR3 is CASSMVQGHTEAFF. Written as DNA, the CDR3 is TGTGCCAGCAGCATGGTGCAGGGTCACACTGAAGCTTTCTTT.

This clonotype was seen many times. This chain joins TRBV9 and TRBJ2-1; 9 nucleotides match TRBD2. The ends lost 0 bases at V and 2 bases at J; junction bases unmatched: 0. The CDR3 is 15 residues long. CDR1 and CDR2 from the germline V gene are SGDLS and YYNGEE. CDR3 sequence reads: CASSVGTSAYNEQFF. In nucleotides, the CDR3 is TGTGCCAGCAGCGTAGGGACTAGCGCCTACAATGAGCAGTTCTTC.

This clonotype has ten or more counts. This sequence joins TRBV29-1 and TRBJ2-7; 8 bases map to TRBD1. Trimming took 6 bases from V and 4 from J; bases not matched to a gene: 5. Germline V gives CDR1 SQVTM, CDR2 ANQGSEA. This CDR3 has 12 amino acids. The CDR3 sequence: CSVLTGEYEQYF. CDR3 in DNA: TGCAGCGTGCTGACAGGGGAGTACGAGCAGTACTTC.

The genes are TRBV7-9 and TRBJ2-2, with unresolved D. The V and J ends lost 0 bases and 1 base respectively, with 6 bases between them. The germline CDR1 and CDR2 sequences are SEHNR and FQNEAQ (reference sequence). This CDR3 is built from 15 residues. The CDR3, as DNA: TGTGCCAGCAGCTTAGCGGCGGAGAACACCGGGGAGCTGTTTTTT. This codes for CASSLAAENTGELFF.

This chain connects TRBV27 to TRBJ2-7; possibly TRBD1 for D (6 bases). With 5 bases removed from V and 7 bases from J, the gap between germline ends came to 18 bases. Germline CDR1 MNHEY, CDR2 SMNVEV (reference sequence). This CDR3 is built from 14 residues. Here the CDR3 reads CASSPGRSGVEQYF. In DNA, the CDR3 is TGTGCCAGCAGTCCCGGACGGTCAGGGGTGGAGCAGTACTTC.

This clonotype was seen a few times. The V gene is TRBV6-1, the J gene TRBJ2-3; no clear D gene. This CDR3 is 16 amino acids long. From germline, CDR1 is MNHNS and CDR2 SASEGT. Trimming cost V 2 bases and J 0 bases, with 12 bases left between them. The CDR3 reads CASSEWSRSSTDTQYF. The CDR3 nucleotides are TGTGCCAGCAGTGAATGGTCACGTTCTAGCACAGATACGCAGTATTTT.

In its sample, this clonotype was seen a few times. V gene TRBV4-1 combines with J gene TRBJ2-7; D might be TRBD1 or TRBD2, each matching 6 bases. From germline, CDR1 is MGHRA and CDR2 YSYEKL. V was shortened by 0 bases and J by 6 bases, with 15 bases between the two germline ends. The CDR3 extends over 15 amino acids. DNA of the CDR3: TGCGCCAGCAGCCAAGATCGGGGGCAGGGCCTCGAGCAGTACTTC. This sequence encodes CASSQDRGQGLEQYF.

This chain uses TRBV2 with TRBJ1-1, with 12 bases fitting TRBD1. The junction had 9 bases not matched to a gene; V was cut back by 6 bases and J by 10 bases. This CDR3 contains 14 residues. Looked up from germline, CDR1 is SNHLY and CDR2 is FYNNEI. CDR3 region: CASSTGTGGSGAFF. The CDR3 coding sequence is TGTGCCAGCAGCACAGGGACAGGGGGCTCTGGAGCTTTCTTT. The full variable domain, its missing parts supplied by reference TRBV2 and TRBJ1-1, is EPEVTQTPSHQVTQMGQEVILRCVPISNHLYFYWYRQILGQKVEFLVSFYNNEISEKSEIFDDQFSVERPDGSNFTLKIRSTKLEDSAMYFCASSTGTGGSGAFFGQGTRLTVV.

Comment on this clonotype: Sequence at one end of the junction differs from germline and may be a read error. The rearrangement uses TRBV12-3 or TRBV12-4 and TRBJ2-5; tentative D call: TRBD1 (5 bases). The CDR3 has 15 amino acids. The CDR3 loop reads CASSLFKGIQETLYF. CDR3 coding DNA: TGTGCCAGCAGTTTATTTAAGGGGATACAAGAGACCCTGTACTTC.

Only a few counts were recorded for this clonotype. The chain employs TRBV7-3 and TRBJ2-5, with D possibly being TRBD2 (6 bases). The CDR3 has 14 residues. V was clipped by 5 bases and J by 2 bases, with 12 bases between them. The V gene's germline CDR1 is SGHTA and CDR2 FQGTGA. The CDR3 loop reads CASSNGGIQETQYF. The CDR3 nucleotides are TGTGCCAGCAGCAATGGGGGGATTCAAGAGACCCAGTACTTC.

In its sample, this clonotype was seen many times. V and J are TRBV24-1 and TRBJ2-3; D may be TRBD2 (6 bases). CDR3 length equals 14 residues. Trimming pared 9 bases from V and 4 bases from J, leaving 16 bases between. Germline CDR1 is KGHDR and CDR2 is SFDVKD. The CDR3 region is CATATRVLADTQYF. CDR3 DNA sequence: TGTGCCACCGCGACTAGGGTCCTAGCAGATACGCAGTATTTT.

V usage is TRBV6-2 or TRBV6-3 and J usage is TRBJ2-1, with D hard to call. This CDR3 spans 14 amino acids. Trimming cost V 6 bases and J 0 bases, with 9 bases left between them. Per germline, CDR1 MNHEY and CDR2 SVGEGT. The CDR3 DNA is TGTGCCAGCAGCCCCCTTAGCTCCTACAATGAGCAGTTCTTC. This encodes CASSPLSSYNEQFF.

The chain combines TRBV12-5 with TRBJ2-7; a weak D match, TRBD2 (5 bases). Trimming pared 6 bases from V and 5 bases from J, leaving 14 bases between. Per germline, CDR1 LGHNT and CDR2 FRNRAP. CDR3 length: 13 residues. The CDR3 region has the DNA TGTGCTAGTGGGATCCCCGGGAACCACGAGCAGTACTTC. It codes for CASGIPGNHEQYF.

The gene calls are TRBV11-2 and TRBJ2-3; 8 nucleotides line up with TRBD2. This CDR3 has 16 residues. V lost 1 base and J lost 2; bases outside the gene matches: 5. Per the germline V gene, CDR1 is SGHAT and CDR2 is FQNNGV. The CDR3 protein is CASSLVGSGATDTQYF. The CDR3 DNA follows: TGTGCCAGCAGCTTAGTGGGTAGCGGGGCCACAGATACGCAGTATTTT.

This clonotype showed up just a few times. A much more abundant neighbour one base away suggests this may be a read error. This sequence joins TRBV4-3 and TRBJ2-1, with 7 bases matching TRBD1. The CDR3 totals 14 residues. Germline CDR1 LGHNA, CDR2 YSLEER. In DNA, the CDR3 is TGCGCCAGCGGCCAAGATAGGGGGCTAAATGAGCAGTTCTTC. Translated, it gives CASGQDRGLNEQFF.

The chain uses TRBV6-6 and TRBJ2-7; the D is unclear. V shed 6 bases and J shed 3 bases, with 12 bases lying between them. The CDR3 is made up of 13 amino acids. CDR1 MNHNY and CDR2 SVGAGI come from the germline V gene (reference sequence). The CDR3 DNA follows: TGTGCCAGCAGCCCGCCTGCATACTACGAGCAGTACTTC. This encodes CASSPPAYYEQYF.

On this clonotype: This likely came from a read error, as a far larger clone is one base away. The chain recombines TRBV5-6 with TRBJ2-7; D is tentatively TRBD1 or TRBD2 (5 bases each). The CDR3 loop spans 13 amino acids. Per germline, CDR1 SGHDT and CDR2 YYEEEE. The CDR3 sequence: CACSRDGSYEQYF. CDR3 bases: TGTGCCTGCAGCCGGGACGGCTCCTACGAGCAGTACTTC.

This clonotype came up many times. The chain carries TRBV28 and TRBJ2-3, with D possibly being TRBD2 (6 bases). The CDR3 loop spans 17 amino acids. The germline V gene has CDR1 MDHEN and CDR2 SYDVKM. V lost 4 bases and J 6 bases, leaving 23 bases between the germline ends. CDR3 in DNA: TGTGCCAGCAGTTACCGCCATTATGGGGACTTGGCTGATACGCAGTATTTT. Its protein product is CASSYRHYGDLADTQYF.

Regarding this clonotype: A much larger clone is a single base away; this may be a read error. This CDR3 reads CSVEVRTYGELLF. Here the CDR3 DNA reads TGCAGCGTTGAAGTTCGGACGTACGGGGAGCTGCTTTTT. This chain joins TRBV29-1 and TRBJ2-2, with a possible D match to TRBD2 (5 bases). The length of the CDR3 is 13 residues. Germline loops: CDR1 SQVTM, CDR2 ANQGSEA.

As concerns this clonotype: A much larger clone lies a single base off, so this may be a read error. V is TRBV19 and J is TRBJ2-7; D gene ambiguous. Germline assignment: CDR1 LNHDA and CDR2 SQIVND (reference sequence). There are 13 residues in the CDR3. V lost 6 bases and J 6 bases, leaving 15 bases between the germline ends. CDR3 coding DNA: TGTGCCAGTAGCCCATTAACAGCTGTCGAGCAGTACTTC. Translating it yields CASSPLTAVEQYF.

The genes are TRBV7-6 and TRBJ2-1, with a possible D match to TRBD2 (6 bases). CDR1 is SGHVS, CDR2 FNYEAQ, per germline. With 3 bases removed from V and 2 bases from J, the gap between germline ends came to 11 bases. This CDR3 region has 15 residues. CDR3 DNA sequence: TGTGCCAGCAGCTTGGGACTGGAGCCCTACAATGAGCAGTTCTTC. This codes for CASSLGLEPYNEQFF.

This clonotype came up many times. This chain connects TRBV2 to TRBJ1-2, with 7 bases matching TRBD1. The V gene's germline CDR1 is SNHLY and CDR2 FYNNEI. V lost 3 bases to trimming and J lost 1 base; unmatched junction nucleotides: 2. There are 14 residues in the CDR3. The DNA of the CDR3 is TGTGCCAGCAGTGAGGGGACAGATAACTATGGCTACACCTTC. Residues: CASSEGTDNYGYTF. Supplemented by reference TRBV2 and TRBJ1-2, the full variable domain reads EPEVTQTPSHQVTQMGQEVILRCVPISNHLYFYWYRQILGQKVEFLVSFYNNEISEKSEIFDDQFSVERPDGSNFTLKIRSTKLEDSAMYFCASSEGTDNYGYTFGSGTRLTVV.

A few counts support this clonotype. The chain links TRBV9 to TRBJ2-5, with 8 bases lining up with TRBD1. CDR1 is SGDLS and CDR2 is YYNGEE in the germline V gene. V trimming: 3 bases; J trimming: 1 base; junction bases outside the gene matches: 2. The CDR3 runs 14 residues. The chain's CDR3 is CASSDTGGQETQYF. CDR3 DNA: TGTGCCAGCAGCGACACAGGGGGCCAAGAGACCCAGTACTTC.

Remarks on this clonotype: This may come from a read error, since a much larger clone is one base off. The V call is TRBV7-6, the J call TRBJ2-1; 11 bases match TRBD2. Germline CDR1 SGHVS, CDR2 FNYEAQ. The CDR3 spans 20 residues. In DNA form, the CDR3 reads TGTGCCAGCGGCTTAGTTACAGGGCCCCCAACTAGCGGGAGTGAGGGTGAGCAGTTCTTC. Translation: CASGLVTGPPTSGSEGEQFF.

The CDR3 bases are TGTGCCAGCGCAGGACCCCACCGGGGGGCCCCAGAGACCCAGTACTTC. Its protein product is CASAGPHRGAPETQYF. The J gene is TRBJ2-5, the V gene TRBV5-6; D might be TRBD2 (7 bases). The ends were cut back, 7 bases at V and 4 bases at J, with 23 bases in the middle. CDR1 and CDR2 from the germline V gene are SGHDT and YYEEEE. The CDR3 is 16 amino acids.

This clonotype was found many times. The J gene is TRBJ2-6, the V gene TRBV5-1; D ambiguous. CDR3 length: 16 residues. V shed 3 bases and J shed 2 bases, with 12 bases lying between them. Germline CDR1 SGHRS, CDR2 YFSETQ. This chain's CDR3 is CASSWTVLAGANVLTF. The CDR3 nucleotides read TGCGCCAGCAGCTGGACGGTCTTGGCTGGGGCCAACGTCCTGACTTTC.

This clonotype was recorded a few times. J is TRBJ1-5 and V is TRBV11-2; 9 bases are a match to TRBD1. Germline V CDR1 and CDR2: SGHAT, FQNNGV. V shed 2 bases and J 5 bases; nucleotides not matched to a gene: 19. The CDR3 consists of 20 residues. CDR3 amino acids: CASSLTPKTSRTGDHQPQHF. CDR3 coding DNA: TGTGCCAGCAGCTTAACTCCAAAAACTAGCAGGACAGGGGACCATCAGCCCCAGCATTTT.

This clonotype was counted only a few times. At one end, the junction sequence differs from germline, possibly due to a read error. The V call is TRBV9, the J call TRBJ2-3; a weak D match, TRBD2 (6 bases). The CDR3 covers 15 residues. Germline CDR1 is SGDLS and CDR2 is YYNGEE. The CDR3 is CASTSGAGLTDTQCF. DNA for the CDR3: TGTGCCAGCACCAGTGGTGCGGGGCTCACAGATACGCAGTGTTTT.

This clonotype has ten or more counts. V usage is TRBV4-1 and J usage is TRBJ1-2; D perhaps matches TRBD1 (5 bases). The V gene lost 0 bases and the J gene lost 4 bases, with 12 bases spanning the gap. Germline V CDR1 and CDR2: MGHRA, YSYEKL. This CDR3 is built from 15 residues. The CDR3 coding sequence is TGCGCCAGCAGCCAAGATAGTGGAGGGGTCTATGGCTACACCTTC. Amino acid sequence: CASSQDSGGVYGYTF.

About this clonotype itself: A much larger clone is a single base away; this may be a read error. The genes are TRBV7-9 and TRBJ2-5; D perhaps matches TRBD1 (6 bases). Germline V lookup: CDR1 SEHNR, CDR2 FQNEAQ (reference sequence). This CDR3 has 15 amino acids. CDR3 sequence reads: CASSNPDSPTETHYF. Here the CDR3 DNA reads TGTGCCAGCAGCAACCCGGACAGTCCAACGGAGACCCATTACTTC.

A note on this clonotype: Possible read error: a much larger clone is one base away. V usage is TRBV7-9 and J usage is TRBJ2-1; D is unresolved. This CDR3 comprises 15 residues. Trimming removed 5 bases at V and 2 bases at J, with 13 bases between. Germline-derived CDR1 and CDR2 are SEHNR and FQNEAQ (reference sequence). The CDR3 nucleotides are TGTGCCAGCAGCCCCGAGCCCAGCCCCTACAATGAGCAGTTCTTC. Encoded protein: CASSPEPSPYNEQFF.